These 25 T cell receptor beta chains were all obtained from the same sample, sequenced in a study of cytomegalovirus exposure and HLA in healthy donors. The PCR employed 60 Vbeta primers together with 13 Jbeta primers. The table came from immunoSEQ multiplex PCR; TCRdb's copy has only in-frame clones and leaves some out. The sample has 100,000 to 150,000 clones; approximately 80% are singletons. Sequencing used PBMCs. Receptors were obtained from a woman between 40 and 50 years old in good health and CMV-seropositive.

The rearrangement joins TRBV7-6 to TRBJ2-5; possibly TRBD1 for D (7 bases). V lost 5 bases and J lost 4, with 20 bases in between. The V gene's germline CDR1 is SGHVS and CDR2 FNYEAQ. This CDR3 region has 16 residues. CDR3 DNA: TGTGCCAGCAGCCCCGACAGGGCGGGATATCGAGAGACCCAGTACTTC. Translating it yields CASSPDRAGYRETQYF.

CDR3 in amino acids: CASSPGTGEIYEQYF. The CDR3 DNA reads as TGTGCCAGCAGTCCGGGGACAGGGGAAATCTACGAGCAGTACTTC. The V call is TRBV6-6, the J call TRBJ2-7; TRBD1 matches 10 bases. Germline V CDR1 and CDR2: MNHNY, SVGAGI (reference sequence). The CDR3 covers 15 residues. J was trimmed by 3 bases and V by 5 bases; bases with no gene match: 7.

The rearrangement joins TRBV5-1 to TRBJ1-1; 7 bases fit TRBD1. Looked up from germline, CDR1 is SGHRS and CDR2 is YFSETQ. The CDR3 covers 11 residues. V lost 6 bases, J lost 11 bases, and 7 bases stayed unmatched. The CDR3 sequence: CASKQGREAFF. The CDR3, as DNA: TGCGCCAGCAAACAGGGGCGTGAGGCTTTCTTT.

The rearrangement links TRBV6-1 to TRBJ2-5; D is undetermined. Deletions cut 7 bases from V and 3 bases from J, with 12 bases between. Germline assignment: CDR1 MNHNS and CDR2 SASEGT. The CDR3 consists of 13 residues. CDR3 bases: TGTGCCAGCATCAGGTTCAATAAAGAGACCCAGTACTTC. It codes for CASIRFNKETQYF.

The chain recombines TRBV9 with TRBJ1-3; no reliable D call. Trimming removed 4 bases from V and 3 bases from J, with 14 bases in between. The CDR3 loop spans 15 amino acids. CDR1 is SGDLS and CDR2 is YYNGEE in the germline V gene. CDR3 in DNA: TGTGCCAGCAGCCTACGAGGCCTTCTTGGAAACACCATATATTTT. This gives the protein CASSLRGLLGNTIYF. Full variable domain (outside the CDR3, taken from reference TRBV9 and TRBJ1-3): DSGVTQTPKHLITATGQRVTLRCSPRSGDLSVYWYQQSLDQGLQFLIQYYNGEERAKGNILERFSAQQFPDLHSELNLSSLELGDSALYFCASSLRGLLGNTIYFGEGSWLTVV.

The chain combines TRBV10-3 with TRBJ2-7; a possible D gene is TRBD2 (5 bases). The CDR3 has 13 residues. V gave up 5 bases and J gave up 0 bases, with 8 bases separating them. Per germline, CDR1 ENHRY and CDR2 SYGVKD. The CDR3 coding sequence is TGTGCCATCAGTAACCGGGACTCCTACGAGCAGTACTTC. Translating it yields CAISNRDSYEQYF.

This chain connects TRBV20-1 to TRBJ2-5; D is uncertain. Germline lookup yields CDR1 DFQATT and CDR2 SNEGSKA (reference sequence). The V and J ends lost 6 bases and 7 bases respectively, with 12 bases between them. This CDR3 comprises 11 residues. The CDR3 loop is CSAPYSGTQYF. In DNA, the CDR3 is TGCAGTGCCCCTTACTCAGGGACCCAGTACTTC.

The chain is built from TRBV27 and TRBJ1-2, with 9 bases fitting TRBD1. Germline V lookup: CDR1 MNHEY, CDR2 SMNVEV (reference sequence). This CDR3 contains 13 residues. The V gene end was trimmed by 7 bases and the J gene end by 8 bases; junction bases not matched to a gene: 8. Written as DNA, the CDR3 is TGTGCCAGCACCGAACAGGGGGCAAAAGGCTACACCTTC. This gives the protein CASTEQGAKGYTF.

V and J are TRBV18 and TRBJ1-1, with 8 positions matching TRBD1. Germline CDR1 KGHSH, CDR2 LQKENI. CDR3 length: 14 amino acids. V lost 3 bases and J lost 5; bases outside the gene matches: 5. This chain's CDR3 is CASSPTGDRTEAFF. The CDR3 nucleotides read TGTGCCAGCTCACCGACAGGGGATCGAACTGAAGCTTTCTTT.

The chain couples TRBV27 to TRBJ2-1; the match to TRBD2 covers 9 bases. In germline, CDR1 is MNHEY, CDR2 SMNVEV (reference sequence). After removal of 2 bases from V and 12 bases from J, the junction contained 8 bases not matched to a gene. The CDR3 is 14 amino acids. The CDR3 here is CASSLGGGDRGQFF. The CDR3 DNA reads TGTGCCAGCAGTTTAGGCGGGGGGGATAGGGGGCAGTTCTTC.

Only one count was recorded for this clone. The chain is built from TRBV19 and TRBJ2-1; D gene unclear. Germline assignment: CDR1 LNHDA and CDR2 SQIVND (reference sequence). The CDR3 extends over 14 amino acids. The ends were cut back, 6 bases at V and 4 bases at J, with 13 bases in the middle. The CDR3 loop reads CASRRKLGYNEQFF. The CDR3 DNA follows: TGTGCCAGTAGACGAAAGCTCGGTTACAATGAGCAGTTCTTC.

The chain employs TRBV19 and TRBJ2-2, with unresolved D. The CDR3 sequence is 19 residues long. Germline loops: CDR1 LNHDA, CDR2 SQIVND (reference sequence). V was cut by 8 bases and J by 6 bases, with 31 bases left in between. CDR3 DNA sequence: TGTGCCAGTTCCCTCCAGATGGCCCACAGAGTGAAGTCCTCCGGGGAGCTGTTTTTT. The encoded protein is CASSLQMAHRVKSSGELFF. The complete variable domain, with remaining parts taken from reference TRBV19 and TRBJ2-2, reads DGGITQSPKYLFRKEGQNVTLSCEQNLNHDAMYWYRQDPGQGLRLIYYSQIVNDFQKGDIAEGYSVSREKKESFPLTVTSAQKNPTAFYLCASSLQMAHRVKSSGELFFGEGSRLTVL.

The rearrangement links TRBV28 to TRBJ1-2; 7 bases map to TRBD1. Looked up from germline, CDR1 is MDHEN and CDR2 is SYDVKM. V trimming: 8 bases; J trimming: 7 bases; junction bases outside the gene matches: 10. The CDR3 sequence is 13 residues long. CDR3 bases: TGTGCCAGCGCCGGCCCCGGGACAGTTGGCTACACCTTC. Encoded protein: CASAGPGTVGYTF.

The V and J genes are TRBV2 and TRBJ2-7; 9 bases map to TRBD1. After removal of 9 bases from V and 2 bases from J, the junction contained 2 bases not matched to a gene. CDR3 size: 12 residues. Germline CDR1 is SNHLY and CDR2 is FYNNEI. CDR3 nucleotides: TGTGCCAGGGGACAGGGAGCCTACGAGCAGTACTTC. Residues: CARGQGAYEQYF.

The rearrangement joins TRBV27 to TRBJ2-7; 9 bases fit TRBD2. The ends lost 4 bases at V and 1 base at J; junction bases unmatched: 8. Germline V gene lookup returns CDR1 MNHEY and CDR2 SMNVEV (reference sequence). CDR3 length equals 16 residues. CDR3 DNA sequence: TGTGCCAGCAGTTCCCTTAGCGGGAGCCCATCCTACGAGCAGTACTTC. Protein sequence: CASSSLSGSPSYEQYF.

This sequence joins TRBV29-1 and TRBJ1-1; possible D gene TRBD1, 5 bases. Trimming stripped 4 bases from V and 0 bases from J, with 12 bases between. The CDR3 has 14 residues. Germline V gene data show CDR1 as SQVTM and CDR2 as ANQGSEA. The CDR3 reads CSVAFGGLNTEAFF. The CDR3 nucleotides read TGCAGCGTTGCGTTTGGGGGGTTGAACACTGAAGCTTTCTTT.

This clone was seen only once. CDR3 nucleotide sequence: TGTGCCAGCAGCTTAGGAATGCTAGCGGACTCCTACGAGCAGTACTTC. Protein product: CASSLGMLADSYEQYF. The rearrangement uses TRBV11-2 and TRBJ2-7, with 7 positions matching TRBD2. This CDR3 spans 16 amino acids. CDR1 is SGHAT, CDR2 FQNNGV, per germline. The trim removed 1 base at V and 0 bases at J, leaving 6 bases unmatched.

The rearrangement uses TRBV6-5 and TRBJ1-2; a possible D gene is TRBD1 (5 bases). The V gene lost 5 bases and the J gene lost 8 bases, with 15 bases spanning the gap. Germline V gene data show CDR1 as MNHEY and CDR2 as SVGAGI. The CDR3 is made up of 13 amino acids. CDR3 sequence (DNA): TGTGCCAGCAGTCAGGGAGACGGGAGGGGCTACACCTTC. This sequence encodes CASSQGDGRGYTF.

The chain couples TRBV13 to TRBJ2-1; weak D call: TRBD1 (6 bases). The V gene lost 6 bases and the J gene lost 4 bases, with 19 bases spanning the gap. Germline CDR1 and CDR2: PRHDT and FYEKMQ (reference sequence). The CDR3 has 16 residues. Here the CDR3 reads CASSPRGRAGYNEQFF. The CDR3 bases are TGTGCCAGCAGTCCCAGGGGTCGGGCGGGTTACAATGAGCAGTTCTTC.

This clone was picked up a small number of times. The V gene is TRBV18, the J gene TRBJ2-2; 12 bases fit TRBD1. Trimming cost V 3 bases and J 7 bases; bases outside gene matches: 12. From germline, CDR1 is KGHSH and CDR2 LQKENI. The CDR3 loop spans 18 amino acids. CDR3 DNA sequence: TGTGCCAGCTCACCGATCTCACTGGGACAGGGGGCGAACGGGGAGCTGTTTTTT. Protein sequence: CASSPISLGQGANGELFF. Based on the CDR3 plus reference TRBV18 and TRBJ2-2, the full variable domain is NAGVMQNPRHLVRRRGQEARLRCSPMKGHSHVYWYRQLPEEGLKFMVYLQKENIIDESGMPKERFSAEFPKEGPSILRIQQVVRGDSAAYFCASSPISLGQGANGELFFGEGSRLTVL.

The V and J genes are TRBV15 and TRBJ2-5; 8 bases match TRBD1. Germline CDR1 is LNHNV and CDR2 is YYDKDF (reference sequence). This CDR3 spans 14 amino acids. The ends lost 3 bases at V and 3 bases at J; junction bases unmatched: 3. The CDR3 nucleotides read TGTGCCACCAGCAGGGGACAGGTAGAAGAGACCCAGTACTTC. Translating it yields CATSRGQVEETQYF.

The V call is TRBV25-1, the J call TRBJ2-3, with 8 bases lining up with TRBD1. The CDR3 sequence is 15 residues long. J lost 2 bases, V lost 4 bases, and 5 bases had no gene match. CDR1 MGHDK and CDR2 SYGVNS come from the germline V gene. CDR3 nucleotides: TGTGCCAGCAGTGCCTGGACAGGGCCCACAGATACGCAGTATTTT. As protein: CASSAWTGPTDTQYF. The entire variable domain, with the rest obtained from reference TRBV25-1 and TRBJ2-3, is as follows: EADIYQTPRYLVIGTGKKITLECSQTMGHDKMYWYQQDPGMELHLIHYSYGVNSTEKGDLSSESTVSRIRTEHFPLTLESARPSHTSQYLCASSAWTGPTDTQYFGPGTRLTVL.

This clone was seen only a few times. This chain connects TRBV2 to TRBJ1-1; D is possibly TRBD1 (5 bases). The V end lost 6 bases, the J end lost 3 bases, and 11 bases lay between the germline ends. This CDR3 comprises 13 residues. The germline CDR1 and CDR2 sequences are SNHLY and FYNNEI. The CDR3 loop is CASRVRVDTEAFF. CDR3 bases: TGTGCCAGCAGAGTCAGGGTTGACACTGAAGCTTTCTTT.

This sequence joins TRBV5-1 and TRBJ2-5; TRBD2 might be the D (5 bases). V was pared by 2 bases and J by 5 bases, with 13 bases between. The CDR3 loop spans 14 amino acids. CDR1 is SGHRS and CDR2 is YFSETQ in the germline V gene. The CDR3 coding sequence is TGCGCCAGCAGCTTAAGGGAGAGATGGGAGACCCAGTACTTC. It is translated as CASSLRERWETQYF.

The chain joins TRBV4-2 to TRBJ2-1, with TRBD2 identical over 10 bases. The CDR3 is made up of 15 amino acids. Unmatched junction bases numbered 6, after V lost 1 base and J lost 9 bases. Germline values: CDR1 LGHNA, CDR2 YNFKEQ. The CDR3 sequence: CASSQVAGGEGEQFF. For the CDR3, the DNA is TGTGCCAGCAGCCAAGTAGCGGGGGGTGAGGGTGAGCAGTTCTTC.